This section outlines one T cell receptor beta chain sequence together with its context. An immunoSEQ assay, version v3.0, was performed at survey level. Only in-frame clones appear in the TCRdb table, and some are missing; sequencing was by immunoSEQ multiplex PCR. The sample has more than 25,000 clones, 95% to 98% seen once; the top ten hold 1.5% to 2%. The sample originates from a study of long-term antiretroviral therapy in people with HIV. The CDR3 has 15 residues. V was trimmed by 2 bases and J by 7 bases, leaving 15 bases between them. The V gene's germline CDR1 is ENHRY and CDR2 SYGVKD. The clonotype originates from a man aged 25 to 40 with HIV. Sample: unsorted PBMCs, taken 7.6 years after starting antiretroviral therapy. The chain is built from TRBV10-3 and TRBJ1-5, with a weak D call TRBD1 (6 bases). CDR3 in amino acids: CAISEEGGGGQPQHF. The CDR3 DNA reads TGTGCCATCAGTGAGGAGGGGGGTGGGGGCCAGCCCCAGCATTTT.